What follows describes a single T cell receptor beta chain. This entry belongs to a study of blood T cell repertoires in COVID-19. Study details: Acute and convalescent COVID-19 samples came from the United States, Italy and Spain. T cells, B-cell-depleted T cells, or PBMCs supplied cDNA or gDNA.

In the original processing: Estimates of nucleated cell counts were drawn from the amplification of reference gene primers. The table came from immunoSEQ multiplex PCR; TCRdb's copy has only in-frame clones and leaves some out. V, J and clone size derive from that table, while D and trimming were established from the DNA sequence. The sample has 140,000 to 150,000 clones, approximately 88% seen once. Trimming removed 6 bases from V and 2 bases from J; junction bases left unmatched: 6. Germline CDR1 and CDR2: LGHNA and YNFKEQ. The CDR3 spans 15 residues. This chain uses TRBV4-2 with TRBJ2-3, with 9 bases identical to TRBD1. The receptor was derived from a man aged 60 to 69 with active or convalescent COVID-19. Sequencing was carried out using peripheral blood. DNA for the CDR3: TGTGCCAGCAGTCATCGGACAGGGGCCACAGATACGCAGTATTTT. Translated: CASSHRTGATDTQYF.